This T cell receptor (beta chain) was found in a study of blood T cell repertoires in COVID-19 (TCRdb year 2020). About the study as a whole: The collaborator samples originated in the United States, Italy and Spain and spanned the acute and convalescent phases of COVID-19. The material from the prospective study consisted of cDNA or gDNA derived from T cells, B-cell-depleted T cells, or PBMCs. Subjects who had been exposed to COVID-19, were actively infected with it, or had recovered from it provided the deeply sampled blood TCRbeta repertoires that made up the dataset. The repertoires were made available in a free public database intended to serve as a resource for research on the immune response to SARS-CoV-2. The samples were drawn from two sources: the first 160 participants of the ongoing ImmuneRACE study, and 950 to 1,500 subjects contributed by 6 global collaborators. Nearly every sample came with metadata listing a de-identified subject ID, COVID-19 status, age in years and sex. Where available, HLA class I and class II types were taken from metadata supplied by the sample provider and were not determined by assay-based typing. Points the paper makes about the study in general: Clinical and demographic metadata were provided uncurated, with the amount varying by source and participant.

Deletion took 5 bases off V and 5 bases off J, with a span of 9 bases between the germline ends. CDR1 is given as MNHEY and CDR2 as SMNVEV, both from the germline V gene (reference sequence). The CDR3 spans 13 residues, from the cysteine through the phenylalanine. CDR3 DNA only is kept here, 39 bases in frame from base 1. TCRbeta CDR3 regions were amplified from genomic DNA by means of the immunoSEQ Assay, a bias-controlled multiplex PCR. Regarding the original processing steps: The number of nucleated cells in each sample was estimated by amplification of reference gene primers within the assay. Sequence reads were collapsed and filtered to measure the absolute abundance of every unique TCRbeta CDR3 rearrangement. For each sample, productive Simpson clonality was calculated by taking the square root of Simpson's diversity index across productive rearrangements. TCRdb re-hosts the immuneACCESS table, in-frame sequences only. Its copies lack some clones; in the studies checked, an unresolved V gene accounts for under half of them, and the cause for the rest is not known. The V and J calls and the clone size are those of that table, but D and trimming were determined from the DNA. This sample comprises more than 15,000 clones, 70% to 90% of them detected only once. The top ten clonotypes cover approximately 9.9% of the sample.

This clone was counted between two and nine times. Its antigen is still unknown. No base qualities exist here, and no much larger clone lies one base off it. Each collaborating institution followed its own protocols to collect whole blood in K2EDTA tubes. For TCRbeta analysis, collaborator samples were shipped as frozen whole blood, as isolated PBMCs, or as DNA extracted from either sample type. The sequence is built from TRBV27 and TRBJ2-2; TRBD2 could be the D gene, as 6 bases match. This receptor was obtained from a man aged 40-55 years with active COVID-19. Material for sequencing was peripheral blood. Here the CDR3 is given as CASSPLATGELFF. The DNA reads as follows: TGTGCCAGCAGTCCGCTAGCGACCGGGGAGCTGTTTTTT.